The 10 T cell receptor beta chains given below trace back to one sample, sequenced in a study of blood T cells in healthy people across ages. Using a J-beta primer mix together with a sample-barcoded 5' primer, a second PCR was run for about 6 to 11 cycles. One entry per CDR3 protein results from TCRdb running MiXCR on the 5' RACE reads. The table shows about 1.7 million distinct CDR3 sequences, with over 25% occurring only once. The sequencing input was blood. The receptors derive from a woman younger than 45 in good health.

The rearrangement uses TRBV2 and TRBJ2-2; 7 bases fit TRBD1. The CDR3 has 16 amino acids. With 6 bases clipped from V and 0 bases from J, the junction kept 7 bases outside the gene matches. Germline V CDR1 and CDR2: SNHLY, FYNNEI. The CDR3 loop reads CASRYTGETNTGELFF. CDR3 nucleotide sequence: TGTGCCAGCAGGTACACAGGGGAGACGAACACCGGGGAGCTGTTTTTT.

The chain employs TRBV5-1 and TRBJ1-1; no reliable D call. Trimming took off 0 bases at V and 0 bases at J, with 6 bases between the two ends. CDR1 is SGHRS and CDR2 is YFSETQ in the germline V gene. The CDR3 sequence is 14 residues long. CDR3 DNA sequence: TGCGCCAGCAGCTTGGAACTAATGAACACTGAAGCTTTCTTT. This codes for CASSLELMNTEAFF.

Notes on this clonotype: A much bigger clone sits one base away, suggesting this may be a read error. V usage is TRBV7-9 and J usage is TRBJ2-4; D ambiguous. Germline assignment: CDR1 SEHNR and CDR2 FQNEAQ (reference sequence). Trimming removed 5 bases at V and 13 bases at J, with 15 bases between. The CDR3 spans 12 residues. CDR3 sequence (DNA): TGTGCCAGCAGCCCCGGAAACAATGAGCAGTACTTC. This encodes CASSPGNNEQYF.

This clonotype showed up many times. The chain has TRBV9 and TRBJ2-6; maybe TRBD2 (6 bases). V was shortened by 4 bases and J by 0 bases, with 17 bases between the two germline ends. This CDR3 has 18 amino acids. The germline gives CDR1 SGDLS, CDR2 YYNGEE. The CDR3 DNA reads as TGTGCCAGCAGCCCCTCGAGGGAGGCTTTCTCTGGGGCCAACGTCCTGACTTTC. Its protein is CASSPSREAFSGANVLTF.

The chain joins TRBV28 to TRBJ1-2, with D perhaps TRBD1 (5 bases). The V gene's germline CDR1 is MDHEN and CDR2 SYDVKM. The CDR3 is 13 residues long. V was shortened by 6 bases and J by 7 bases, with 15 bases between the two germline ends. CDR3 residues: CASRKTGGCGYTF. DNA of the CDR3: TGTGCCAGCAGGAAAACAGGTGGCTGTGGCTACACCTTC.

This clonotype was seen a handful of times. This rearrangement joins TRBV20-1 to TRBJ2-1; 9 nucleotides align to TRBD1. This CDR3 has 16 amino acids. V lost 6 bases, J lost 5 bases, and 14 bases stayed unmatched. Germline values: CDR1 DFQATT, CDR2 SNEGSKA (reference sequence). As DNA, the CDR3 is TGCAGTGCGAAGAGAACGGGGACAGGGTTTGACAATGAGCAGTTCTTC. It specifies CSAKRTGTGFDNEQFF.

This clonotype occurred many times. V is TRBV2 and J is TRBJ2-7; tentatively, D is TRBD2 (5 bases). Germline values: CDR1 SNHLY, CDR2 FYNNEI. The CDR3 sequence is 15 residues long. V lost 1 base, J lost 0 bases, and 10 bases lay in between. The CDR3 region is CASSEVGVSSYEQYF. CDR3 nucleotide sequence: TGTGCCAGCAGTGAAGTCGGGGTAAGCTCCTACGAGCAGTACTTC.

V usage is TRBV3-1 and J usage is TRBJ2-1; possibly TRBD2 for D (7 bases). In germline, CDR1 is LGHDT, CDR2 YNNKEL (reference sequence). Trimming took 4 bases from V and 2 from J, leaving 12 bases between them. The CDR3 runs 15 residues. In DNA, the CDR3 is TGTGCCAGCAGCCGGGAGGGGGGCGCCTACAATGAGCAGTTCTTC. Protein: CASSREGGAYNEQFF.

This clonotype was seen repeatedly, ten times or more. The V and J genes are TRBV5-1 and TRBJ2-7, with 8 bases matching TRBD1. CDR3 length: 14 residues. Germline lookup yields CDR1 SGHRS and CDR2 YFSETQ. The junction had 6 bases not matched to a gene; V was cut back by 5 bases and J by 2 bases. The CDR3 here is CASRKTGDPYEQYF. In nucleotides, the CDR3 is TGCGCCAGCAGGAAGACAGGGGACCCCTACGAGCAGTACTTC.

Points on this clonotype: A much larger clone sits a single nucleotide away, making a read error possible. The chain has TRBV10-2 and TRBJ2-5, with 10 positions matching TRBD2. This CDR3 contains 14 residues. Per germline, CDR1 WSHSY and CDR2 SAAADI. The DNA of the CDR3 is TGCACCAGCAGGGAAGCGGGGGGGTCCAAGACCCAGTACTTC. Amino acids: CTSREAGGSKTQYF.